The TCR beta chain under discussion was sequenced for a study of blood T cell repertoires in COVID-19 (dated by TCRdb to 2019 to 2021). Background on the whole study: The collaborator samples originated in the United States, Italy and Spain and spanned the acute and convalescent phases of COVID-19. The material from the prospective study consisted of cDNA or gDNA derived from T cells, B-cell-depleted T cells, or PBMCs. HLA class I and class II types, where available, came from metadata supplied by the sample provider rather than from assay-based typing. Samples were obtained from the ongoing ImmuneRACE study (first 160 participants) and from 1,254 subjects provided by 6 global collaborators. A de-identified subject ID, COVID-19 status, age in years and sex were almost always included in the sample metadata. The dataset comprised deeply sampled blood TCRbeta repertoires from subjects exposed to, actively infected with, or recovered from COVID-19. The repertoires were released in a freely available public database intended as a resource for research on the immune response to SARS-CoV-2.

Enrolling through a virtual design, the prospective study's participants ranged in age from roughly 18 to 90 years and lived across 20 to 30 United States geographic areas. Cohort assignment in the prospective study relied on participant-reported clinical history from a screening survey and a study questionnaire. Exposed participants had been in contact with someone with a PCR-confirmed or clinician-diagnosed COVID-19 case within 2 weeks of study entry. In the prospective study, whole blood, serum and a nasopharyngeal or oropharyngeal swab were collected from each participant by mobile phlebotomists. Over a 2-month period, participants in the prospective study had the option of providing additional blood draws and questionnaires. Before DNA extraction, prospective study blood samples were shipped either frozen or at room temperature. TCRbeta CDR3 regions were amplified from genomic DNA using the immunoSEQ Assay, a bias-controlled multiplex PCR. From the authors' description of their analysis: The number of nucleated cells in each sample was estimated by amplification of reference gene primers within the assay. Sequence reads were collapsed and filtered to measure the absolute abundance of every unique TCRbeta CDR3 rearrangement. Productive Simpson clonality was computed per sample as the square root of Simpson's diversity index over productive rearrangements. Here the immuneACCESS table is served through TCRdb, limited to in-frame sequences with V and J called. Missing clones are a known gap in these copies; in checked studies unresolved V genes cover under half, and the rest lacks a known reason. Clonal size and the V and J genes are those of that table, whereas D and trimming came from the DNA. The sample table contains 200,000 to 250,000 clones; only one count was recorded for 83% of them. Around 4.6% of the sample is held by the ten biggest clonotypes.

The full study reports these points: The quantity of clinical and demographic metadata differed by source and by participant and was supplied without curation.

This clone was observed a handful of times. The clone's antigen remains unknown. Base qualities are missing; no much larger clone stands one base away. Sequenced: PBMCs or T cells enriched from blood (not recorded which). This receptor was obtained from a woman between 45 and 65 years old who had been exposed to COVID-19.

For the CDR3, the sequence is CASSQGRATNEKLFF. The sequenced DNA: TGTGCCAGCAGCCAAGGCCGGGCAACTAATGAAAAACTGTTTTTT. The V and J genes are TRBV7-2 and TRBJ1-4; the D gene lacks a confident call. V is shortened by 5 bases, J by 0 bases, and the region joining them spans 10 bases. As encoded in the germline V gene, CDR1 is SGHTA while CDR2 is FQGNSA. The CDR3 measures 15 amino acids from cysteine to phenylalanine. The sequence is cut down to CDR3 DNA, 45 bases in frame from base 1.